This passage covers 18 T cell receptor beta chains from one sample sequenced in a study of cytomegalovirus exposure and HLA in healthy donors (TCRdb year 2017). Library preparation employed the immunoSEQ multiplex PCR assay. For the multiplex PCR, a mixture combining 60 forward primers for TCR Vbeta segments and 13 reverse primers for TCR Jbeta segments was used. TCRdb retrieved this table from immuneACCESS and kept in-frame rearrangements only. Not all clones are present; in checked studies, unresolved V genes account for under half, and no reason is known for the remainder. Here the sample has some 120,000 clones; under 85% occur a single time. The top ten clonotypes cover 4% to 4.5% of the sample. Sequencing was performed on PBMCs. The receptors originated from a woman in her fifties or sixties in good health and CMV-seropositive.

This chain links TRBV6-6 with TRBJ1-6; 7 bases agree with TRBD1. V dropped 6 bases and J dropped 6; count of bases not matched to a gene: 5. Germline CDR1 MNHNY, CDR2 SVGAGI (reference sequence). CDR3 length equals 14 residues. CDR3 sequence reads: CASRRDRVNSPLHF. The CDR3 DNA is TGTGCCAGCAGGCGGGACAGAGTTAATTCACCCCTCCACTTT.

The J gene is TRBJ2-5, the V gene TRBV5-1; TRBD1 agrees at 10 bases. There are 16 residues in the CDR3. V was clipped by 6 bases and J by 4 bases; unmatched bases: 12. The V gene's germline CDR1 is SGHRS and CDR2 YFSETQ. Here the CDR3 reads CASTLNGQGVGETQYF. CDR3 sequence (DNA): TGCGCCAGCACACTAAATGGACAGGGGGTGGGAGAGACCCAGTACTTC.

This clone has a handful of counts. The genes are TRBV7-8 and TRBJ1-5; tentatively, D is TRBD1 (6 bases). This CDR3 comprises 15 residues. Trimming removed 4 bases from V and 6 bases from J, with 16 bases in between. Germline V lookup: CDR1 SGHVS, CDR2 FQNEAQ. The chain's CDR3 is CASSSRGGQGQPQHF. The CDR3 DNA reads TGTGCCAGCAGCTCCCGGGGGGGGCAGGGTCAGCCCCAGCATTTT.

The gene calls are TRBV5-5 and TRBJ2-2; 8 positions match TRBD2. CDR1 is SGHKS and CDR2 is YYEKEE in the germline V gene (reference sequence). The V segment lost 5 bases and the J segment 3 bases; nucleotides outside the gene matches: 21. This CDR3 spans 20 amino acids. CDR3 DNA sequence: TGTGCCAGCAGATCGGTTGGAAGGGATCGAGGGACTAGATACACCGGGGAGCTGTTTTTT. This encodes CASRSVGRDRGTRYTGELFF.

A single count supports this clone. The V gene is TRBV2, the J gene TRBJ1-5; D is possibly TRBD1 (5 bases). From germline, CDR1 is SNHLY and CDR2 FYNNEI. V lost 4 bases, J lost 4 bases, and 11 bases lay in between. This CDR3 has 14 amino acids. CDR3 in amino acids: CASSADSYNQPQHF. The CDR3 coding sequence is TGTGCCAGCAGTGCAGACAGTTATAATCAGCCCCAGCATTTT.

This rearrangement joins TRBV27 to TRBJ2-3, with 8 bases lining up with TRBD2. CDR3 length equals 16 residues. V shed 3 bases, J shed 8 bases, and the junction held 13 bases outside the gene matches. Germline V CDR1 and CDR2: MNHEY, SMNVEV (reference sequence). CDR3 nucleotides: TGTGCCAGCAGTTTCCAACTAGCGGTGTCCCCGGGTACGCAGTATTTT. Its translation: CASSFQLAVSPGTQYF.

CDR3 in amino acids: CSVGIRRLAGGGSEQFF. DNA for the CDR3: TGCAGCGTTGGGATTCGTAGACTAGCGGGGGGTGGTTCGGAGCAGTTCTTC. The V and J genes are TRBV29-1 and TRBJ2-1; 13 nucleotides line up with TRBD2. Per the germline V gene, CDR1 is SQVTM and CDR2 is ANQGSEA. This CDR3 is 17 amino acids long. V trimming: 4 bases; J trimming: 10 bases; junction bases outside the gene matches: 16.

The chain has TRBV6-4 and TRBJ2-2, with 8 positions matching TRBD1. The length of the CDR3 is 15 residues. V lost 6 bases, J lost 5 bases, and 8 bases stayed unmatched. CDR1 is MRHNA, CDR2 SNTAGT, per germline. CDR3 in DNA: TGTGCCAGCAGCTACGGACAGGGTGGGACCGGGGAGCTGTTTTTT. Protein: CASSYGQGGTGELFF.

The CDR3 bases are TGTGCCAGCAGGGGGGAGGGTGAGCAGTTCTTC. Translated, it gives CASRGEGEQFF. The chain uses TRBV2 and TRBJ2-1; TRBD2 agrees at 7 bases. In germline, CDR1 is SNHLY, CDR2 FYNNEI. The V and J ends lost 6 bases and 9 bases, in that order; junction bases with no gene match: 2. The CDR3 covers 11 residues.

V is TRBV11-2 and J is TRBJ2-3; D is possibly TRBD2 (5 bases). CDR1 is SGHAT and CDR2 is FQNNGV in the germline V gene. The CDR3 sequence is 14 residues long. Trimming cost V 1 base and J 5 bases, with 10 bases left between them. For the CDR3, the DNA is TGTGCCAGCAGCTTAGGACGGGGTCTAGATACGCAGTATTTT. Encoded protein: CASSLGRGLDTQYF.

The chain uses TRBV7-2 and TRBJ2-7; no reliable D call. CDR1 and CDR2 from the germline V gene are SGHTA and FQGNSA. The CDR3 is 14 amino acids. Between the trimmed V and J ends, which lost 5 bases and 1 base, there was a span of 12 bases. Written as DNA, the CDR3 is TGTGCCAGCAGCCCCGGTCAAAGTTCCTACGAGCAGTACTTC. Protein: CASSPGQSSYEQYF.

The chain couples TRBV19 to TRBJ2-3; maybe TRBD2 (6 bases). CDR1 and CDR2 from the germline V gene are LNHDA and SQIVND (reference sequence). The germline V and J ends were trimmed by 3 bases and 5 bases, with 6 bases remaining between them. This CDR3 contains 12 residues. CDR3 bases: TGTGCCAGTAGTATGGGGGGAGATACGCAGTATTTT. Its protein product is CASSMGGDTQYF.

The chain employs TRBV19 and TRBJ2-3; TRBD2 matches 10 bases. Losses at the gene ends were 7 bases for V and 7 bases for J; bases not matched to a gene: 14. The CDR3 is 16 residues long. In germline, CDR1 is LNHDA, CDR2 SQIVND (reference sequence). The CDR3 sequence: CASTSTLAGSPYTQYF. Written as DNA, the CDR3 is TGTGCCAGTACTTCGACACTAGCGGGGAGCCCATATACGCAGTATTTT.

Only one count was recorded for this clone. The V gene is TRBV5-1, the J gene TRBJ1-1; D possibly corresponds to TRBD1 (5 bases). Per germline, CDR1 SGHRS and CDR2 YFSETQ. Trimming pared 1 base from V and 4 bases from J, leaving 11 bases between. CDR3 length equals 14 residues. The CDR3 region is CASSLTAQGTEAFF. CDR3 coding DNA: TGCGCCAGCAGCTTGACTGCGCAGGGCACTGAAGCTTTCTTT.

This clone was counted a single time. Here the CDR3 DNA reads TGTGCCAGCAGCTTAGCAGGGGTCTATAGCAATCAGCCCCAGCATTTT. Translation gives CASSLAGVYSNQPQHF. The chain joins TRBV7-2 to TRBJ1-5; possibly TRBD1 for D (5 bases). Germline CDR1 SGHTA, CDR2 FQGNSA. The V gene lost 0 bases and the J gene lost 0 bases, with 9 bases spanning the gap. The CDR3 length is 16 residues. The variable domain in full, with the rest retrieved from reference TRBV7-2 and TRBJ1-5, is GAGVSQSPSNKVTEKGKDVELRCDPISGHTALYWYRQSLGQGLEFLIYFQGNSAPDKSGLPSDRFSAERTGGSVSTLTIQRTQQEDSAVYLCASSLAGVYSNQPQHFGDGTRLSIL.

The chain has TRBV18 and TRBJ1-5; D is perhaps TRBD1 (5 bases). Trimming removed 2 bases at V and 6 bases at J, with 20 bases between. The CDR3 runs 17 residues. CDR1 and CDR2 from the germline V gene are KGHSH and LQKENI. CDR3 nucleotide sequence: TGTGCCAGCTCACCATTCGGCGGCAGGGATCTTCCTCAGCCCCAGCATTTT. Translating gives CASSPFGGRDLPQPQHF.

With respect to this clone: Mismatch with germline at one junction end may stem from a read error. The V call is TRBV27, the J call TRBJ2-7; the D gene is possibly TRBD2 (5 bases). This CDR3 has 12 amino acids. CDR1 is MNHEY and CDR2 is SMNVEV in the germline V gene (reference sequence). The CDR3 DNA reads TGTGCCAGCAGTTTACCCTACTCTAGCCCCCACTTC. Translated, it gives CASSLPYSSPHF.

This clone turned up a few times. The CDR3 sequence: CASSDSGTSVYNEQFF. The CDR3 nucleotides are TGTGCCAGCAGTGATTCCGGGACTAGCGTATACAATGAGCAGTTCTTC. V is TRBV6-1 and J is TRBJ2-1; 10 bases fit TRBD2. This CDR3 comprises 16 residues. Trimming cost V 3 bases and J 4 bases; bases outside gene matches: 6. Germline lookup yields CDR1 MNHNS and CDR2 SASEGT.